The clone carrying this T cell receptor (beta chain) was seen more than once but under ten times. Its target is not known. This may be a read error, as it is one base from a much larger clone. For the second PCR, which ran for 7 to 11 cycles, a sample-barcoded 5' primer and a J-beta primer mix were used. TCRdb reprocessed the 5' RACE reads with MiXCR, giving one entry per CDR3 protein. The table shows 650,000 to 800,000 distinct CDR3 sequences, with more than 40% occurring only once. This entry is derived from a study of blood T cells in healthy people across ages. Points from the study as a whole: What prevented conclusive comparison of naive and antigen-experienced cells was that PBMCs were unsorted.

The V gene's germline CDR1 is SGHRS and CDR2 YFSETQ. The CDR3 totals 13 residues. Trimming at V came to 7 bases and at J to 8 bases, leaving 7 bases not matched to a gene. Individuals who donated were healthy Caucasians from Russia aged about 6 to 100. Peripheral blood, roughly 9.3 milliliters per donor, was collected. The sequence was collected from a man in his sixties in good health. The sequenced sample consisted of blood. The chain carries TRBV5-1 and TRBJ1-1; 11 nucleotides agree with TRBD1. The CDR3 loop reads CASCPGQGGEAFF. The CDR3 DNA reads TGCGCCAGCTGCCCGGGACAGGGGGGAGAAGCTTTCTTT.